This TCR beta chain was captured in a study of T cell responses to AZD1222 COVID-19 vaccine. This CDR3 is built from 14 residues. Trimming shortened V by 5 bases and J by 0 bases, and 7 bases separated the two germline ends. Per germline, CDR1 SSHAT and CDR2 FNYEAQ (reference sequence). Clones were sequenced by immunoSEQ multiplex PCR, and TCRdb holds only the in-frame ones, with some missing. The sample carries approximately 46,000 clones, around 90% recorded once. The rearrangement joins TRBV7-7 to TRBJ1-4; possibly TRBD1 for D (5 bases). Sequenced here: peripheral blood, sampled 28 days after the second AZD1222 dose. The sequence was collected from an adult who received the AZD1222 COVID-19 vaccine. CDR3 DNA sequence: TGTGCCAGCAGCCCGGGACCAACTAATGAAAAACTGTTTTTT. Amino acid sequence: CASSPGPTNEKLFF.